These T cell receptor beta chains were read from a single sample in a study of blood T cell repertoires in COVID-19. Only in-frame clones appear in the TCRdb table, and some are missing; sequencing was by immunoSEQ multiplex PCR. The sample has about 50,000 clones, around 89% seen once. The sequencing input was peripheral blood. These TCRs come from a human donor in a cohort sampled during active COVID-19. The CDR3 runs from the conserved cysteine through the conserved F or W. Fields, in order: CDR3 length, V gene, J gene, D gene, CDR3 protein. A D gene is named only where the DNA matches it firmly.

17	TRBV5-6	TRBJ2-2	TRBD2	CASSLAVLAGATGELFF
12	TRBV30	TRBJ1-5	NA	CAWSSGNQPQHF
15	TRBV2	TRBJ2-3	TRBD1	CASRDDRGHTDTQYF
16	TRBV11-3	TRBJ2-1	TRBD2	CASSPRGSGDYNEQFF
12	TRBV4-1	TRBJ1-2	TRBD1	CASSQGQGIHTF
21	TRBV13	TRBJ1-5	NA	CASSLLYRSRVKFHSNQPQHF
13	TRBV7-2	TRBJ1-1	TRBD1	CASSTQGETEAFF
15	TRBV5-6	TRBJ2-5	TRBD1	CASSFYRGSLETQYF
12	TRBV30	TRBJ2-4	NA	CAWRGGGNIQYF
15	TRBV28	TRBJ1-1	NA	CASSSSIGQNTEAFF
17	TRBV5-4	TRBJ2-2	TRBD1	CASSPPGQGSNTGELFF
15	TRBV9	TRBJ2-3	NA	CASSPRQGGLDTQYF
17	TRBV4-1	TRBJ2-5	TRBD1	CASSQGTGGTPQETQYF